These 10 T cell receptor beta chains share one sample of origin, sequenced in a study of shared clonotypes between healthy human individuals. The naive CD8 fraction comprised CD45RO-negative cells positively selected for CCR7 and excluded terminally differentiated effector memory CD45RA+ cells. Data came from immunoSEQ multiplex PCR; TCRdb stores just in-frame clones and leaves some out. The sample lists about 1.9 million clones; approximately 92% were seen once. The sequenced material came from naive CD8+ T cells from PBMCs. The receptors originated from a man in his late teens or twenties in good health. Some clones in this sample may be carry-over from other donors' samples.

The DNA of the CDR3 is TGCGCCAGCAGCCAGGAACCGGGACTCGCGATGGGCGAGCAGTACTTC. Translation: CASSQEPGLAMGEQYF. This rearrangement joins TRBV4-1 to TRBJ2-7, with D tentatively TRBD2 (6 bases). Germline assignment: CDR1 MGHRA and CDR2 YSYEKL. CDR3 length: 16 residues. V gave up 3 bases and J gave up 6 bases, with 21 bases separating them.

The V call is TRBV6-5, the J call TRBJ2-7; no clear D. The CDR3 consists of 15 residues. Germline V gives CDR1 MNHEY, CDR2 SVGAGI. The ends were cut back, 8 bases at V and 2 bases at J, with 19 bases in the middle. The CDR3: CASCPFKSKTYEQYF. The CDR3 region has the DNA TGTGCCAGCTGCCCCTTCAAGTCCAAAACCTACGAGCAGTACTTC.

The chain joins TRBV11-2 to TRBJ2-7; 13 positions agree with TRBD2. Germline V lookup: CDR1 SGHAT, CDR2 FQNNGV. V dropped 6 bases and J dropped 3; count of bases not matched to a gene: 14. The CDR3 is 18 amino acids. CDR3 amino acids: CASSLRLAGGTSDYEQYF. Here the CDR3 DNA reads TGTGCCAGCAGTCTACGACTAGCGGGAGGCACCTCCGACTACGAGCAGTACTTC.

This clone was counted a single time. This chain connects TRBV9 to TRBJ2-1; 11 bases match TRBD2. Per germline, CDR1 SGDLS and CDR2 YYNGEE. The junction had 5 bases not matched to a gene; V was cut back by 2 bases and J by 4 bases. CDR3 size: 16 residues. The CDR3, as DNA: TGTGCCAGCAGCGTTACTAGCGGGAGTGAGTACAATGAGCAGTTCTTC. Translating gives CASSVTSGSEYNEQFF.

The CDR3 DNA reads as TGTGCCAGCAGTGAATTCCGGGACAGATCCTACGAGCAGTACTTC. It translates to CASSEFRDRSYEQYF. The chain links TRBV6-1 to TRBJ2-7, with 7 nucleotides matching TRBD1. Per germline, CDR1 MNHNS and CDR2 SASEGT. The CDR3 totals 15 residues. The trim removed 2 bases at V and 1 base at J, leaving 5 bases unmatched.

CDR3: CATSRLRRQNSNQPQHF. The DNA for the CDR3 is TGTGCCACCAGCAGACTGCGCCGACAGAATAGCAATCAGCCCCAGCATTTT. V gene TRBV15 combines with J gene TRBJ1-5; maybe TRBD1 (5 bases). CDR1 and CDR2 from the germline V gene are LNHNV and YYDKDF (reference sequence). V lost 2 bases, J lost 0 bases, and 14 bases lay in between. This CDR3 is 17 amino acids long.

The J gene is TRBJ1-5, the V gene TRBV7-8, with unresolved D. The CDR3 is 17 residues long. Trimming cost V 5 bases and J 0 bases, with 17 bases left between them. The germline V gene has CDR1 SGHVS and CDR2 FQNEAQ. The CDR3 loop reads CASSPLSAPYSNQPQHF. The DNA of the CDR3 is TGTGCCAGCAGCCCCCTGTCGGCCCCCTATAGCAATCAGCCCCAGCATTTT. Variable domain in full (rest from reference TRBV7-8 and TRBJ1-5): GAGVSQSPRYKVAKRGQDVALRCDPISGHVSLFWYQQALGQGPEFLTYFQNEAQLDKSGLPSDRFFAERPEGSVSTLKIQRTQQEDSAVYLCASSPLSAPYSNQPQHFGDGTRLSIL.

The chain employs TRBV27 and TRBJ1-1; D perhaps matches TRBD1 (5 bases). The CDR3 totals 13 residues. The germline V gene has CDR1 MNHEY and CDR2 SMNVEV (reference sequence). Trimming removed 3 bases from V and 7 bases from J, with 12 bases in between. Written as DNA, the CDR3 is TGTGCCAGCAGTTTGGGGGGTTATGGTGAAGCTTTCTTT. Translating gives CASSLGGYGEAFF.

The V and J genes are TRBV5-6 and TRBJ2-7; 7 positions match TRBD1. The germline gives CDR1 SGHDT, CDR2 YYEEEE. The CDR3 has 16 amino acids. V lost 4 bases, J lost 2 bases, and 12 bases stayed unmatched. CDR3 residues: CASSGTESFPPYEQYF. CDR3 nucleotide sequence: TGTGCCAGCAGCGGGACAGAATCTTTCCCTCCCTACGAGCAGTACTTC. Full variable domain (remainder filled in from reference TRBV5-6 and TRBJ2-7): DAGVTQSPTHLIKTRGQQVTLRCSPKSGHDTVSWYQQALGQGPQFIFQYYEEEERQRGNFPDRFSGHQFPNYSSELNVNALLLGDSALYLCASSGTESFPPYEQYFGPGTRLTVT.

The chain carries TRBV9 and TRBJ1-2; possibly TRBD1 for D (5 bases). The V gene lost 0 bases and the J gene lost 0 bases, with 12 bases spanning the gap. Per germline, CDR1 SGDLS and CDR2 YYNGEE. The CDR3 totals 16 residues. The CDR3, as DNA: TGTGCCAGCAGCGTAGGACCGGGGCCAGCTAACTATGGCTACACCTTC. This translates into CASSVGPGPANYGYTF. Complete variable domain (other parts from reference TRBV9 and TRBJ1-2): DSGVTQTPKHLITATGQRVTLRCSPRSGDLSVYWYQQSLDQGLQFLIQYYNGEERAKGNILERFSAQQFPDLHSELNLSSLELGDSALYFCASSVGPGPANYGYTFGSGTRLTVV.